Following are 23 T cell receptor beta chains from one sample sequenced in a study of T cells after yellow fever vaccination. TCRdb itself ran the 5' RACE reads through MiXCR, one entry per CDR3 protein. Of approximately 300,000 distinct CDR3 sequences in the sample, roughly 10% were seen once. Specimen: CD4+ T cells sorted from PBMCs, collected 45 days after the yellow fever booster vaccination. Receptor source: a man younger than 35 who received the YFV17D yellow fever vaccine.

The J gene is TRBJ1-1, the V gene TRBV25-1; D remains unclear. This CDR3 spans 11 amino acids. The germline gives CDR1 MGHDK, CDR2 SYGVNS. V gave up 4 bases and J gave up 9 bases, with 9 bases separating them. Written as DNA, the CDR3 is TGTGCCAGCAGTGGGGCCCGGAAAGCTTTCTTT. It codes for CASSGARKAFF. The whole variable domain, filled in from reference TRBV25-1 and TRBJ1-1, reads EADIYQTPRYLVIGTGKKITLECSQTMGHDKMYWYQQDPGMELHLIHYSYGVNSTEKGDLSSESTVSRIRTEHFPLTLESARPSHTSQYLCASSGARKAFFGQGTRLTVV.

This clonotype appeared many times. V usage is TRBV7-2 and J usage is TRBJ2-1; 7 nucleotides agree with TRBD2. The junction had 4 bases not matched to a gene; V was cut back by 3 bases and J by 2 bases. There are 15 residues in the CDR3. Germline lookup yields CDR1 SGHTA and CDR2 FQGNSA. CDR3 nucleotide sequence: TGTGCCAGCAGCTTGGGCGGGGGTACCTACAATGAGCAGTTCTTC. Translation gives CASSLGGGTYNEQFF. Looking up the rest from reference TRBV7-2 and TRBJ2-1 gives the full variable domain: GAGVSQSPSNKVTEKGKDVELRCDPISGHTALYWYRQSLGQGLEFLIYFQGNSAPDKSGLPSDRFSAERTGGSVSTLTIQRTQQEDSAVYLCASSLGGGTYNEQFFGPGTRLTVL.

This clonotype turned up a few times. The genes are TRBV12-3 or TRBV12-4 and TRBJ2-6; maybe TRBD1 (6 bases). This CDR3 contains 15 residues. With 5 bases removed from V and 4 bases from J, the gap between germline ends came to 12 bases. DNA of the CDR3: TGTGCCAGCAGTATCCAGGGGTACGGGGCCAACGTCCTGACTTTC. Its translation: CASSIQGYGANVLTF.

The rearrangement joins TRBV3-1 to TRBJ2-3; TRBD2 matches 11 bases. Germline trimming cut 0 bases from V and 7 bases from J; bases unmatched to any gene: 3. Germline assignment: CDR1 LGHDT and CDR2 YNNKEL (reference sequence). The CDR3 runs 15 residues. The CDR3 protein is CASSQDLAGGYTQYF. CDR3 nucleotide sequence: TGTGCCAGCAGCCAAGATCTAGCGGGAGGCTATACGCAGTATTTT.

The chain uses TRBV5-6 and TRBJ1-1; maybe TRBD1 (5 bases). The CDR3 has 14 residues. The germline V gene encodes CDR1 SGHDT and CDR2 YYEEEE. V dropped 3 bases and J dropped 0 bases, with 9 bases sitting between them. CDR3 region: CASSWGRVNTEAFF. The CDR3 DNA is TGTGCCAGCAGCTGGGGCAGGGTGAACACTGAAGCTTTCTTT. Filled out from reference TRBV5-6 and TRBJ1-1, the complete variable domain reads DAGVTQSPTHLIKTRGQQVTLRCSPKSGHDTVSWYQQALGQGPQFIFQYYEEEERQRGNFPDRFSGHQFPNYSSELNVNALLLGDSALYLCASSWGRVNTEAFFGQGTRLTVV.

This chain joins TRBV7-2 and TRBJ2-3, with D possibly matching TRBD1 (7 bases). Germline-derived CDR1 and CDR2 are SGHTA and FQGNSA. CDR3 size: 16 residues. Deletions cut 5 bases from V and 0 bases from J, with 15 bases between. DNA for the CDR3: TGTGCCAGCAGCCCCCCAGGGGGGCTTAGCACAGATACGCAGTATTTT. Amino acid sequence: CASSPPGGLSTDTQYF.

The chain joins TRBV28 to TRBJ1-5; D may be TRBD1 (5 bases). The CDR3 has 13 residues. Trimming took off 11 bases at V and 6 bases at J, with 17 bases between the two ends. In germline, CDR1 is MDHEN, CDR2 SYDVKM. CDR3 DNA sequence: TGTGCCCCGTACGGGGGATGGGGTCAGCCCCAGCATTTT. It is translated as CAPYGGWGQPQHF.

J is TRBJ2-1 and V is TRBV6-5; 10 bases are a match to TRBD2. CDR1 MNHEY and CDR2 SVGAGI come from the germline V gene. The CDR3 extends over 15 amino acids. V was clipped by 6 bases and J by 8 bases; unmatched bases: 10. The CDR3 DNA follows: TGTGCCAGCAGCCATCAGCGGGGGGGCTTAGATGAGCAGTTCTTC. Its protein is CASSHQRGGLDEQFF.

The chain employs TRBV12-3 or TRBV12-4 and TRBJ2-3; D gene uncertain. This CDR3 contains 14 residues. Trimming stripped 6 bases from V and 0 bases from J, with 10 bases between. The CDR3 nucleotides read TGTGCCAGCAGGTACAAGTCTAGCACAGATACGCAGTATTTT. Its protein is CASRYKSSTDTQYF.

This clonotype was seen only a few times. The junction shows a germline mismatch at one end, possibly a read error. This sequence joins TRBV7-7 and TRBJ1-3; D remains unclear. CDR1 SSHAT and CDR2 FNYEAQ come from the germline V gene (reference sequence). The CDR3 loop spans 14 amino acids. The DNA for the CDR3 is TGTGCTAGCAGCCCGACGACACTTGGAAACACCATATATTTT. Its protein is CASSPTTLGNTIYF.

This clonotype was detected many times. CDR3 sequence (DNA): TGCGCCAGCAGCCCCGCAGGGAGGTCAGCCAAAAACATTCAGTACTTC. It encodes CASSPAGRSAKNIQYF. The V and J genes are TRBV5-1 and TRBJ2-4, with D maybe TRBD2 (6 bases). The CDR3 contains 16 residues. With 4 bases removed from V and 0 bases from J, the gap between germline ends came to 14 bases. Per germline, CDR1 SGHRS and CDR2 YFSETQ.

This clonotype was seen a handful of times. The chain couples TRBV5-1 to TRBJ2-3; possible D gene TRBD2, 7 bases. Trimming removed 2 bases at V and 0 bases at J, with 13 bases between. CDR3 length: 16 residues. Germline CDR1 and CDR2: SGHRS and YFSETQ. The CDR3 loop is CASSFKGGASTDTQYF. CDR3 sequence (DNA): TGCGCCAGCAGCTTTAAGGGGGGGGCGAGCACAGATACGCAGTATTTT.

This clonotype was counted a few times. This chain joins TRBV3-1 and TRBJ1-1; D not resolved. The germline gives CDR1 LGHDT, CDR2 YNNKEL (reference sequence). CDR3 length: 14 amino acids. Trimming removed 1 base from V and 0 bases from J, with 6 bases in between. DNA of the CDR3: TGTGCCAGCAGCCAAGGGCTGATGAACACTGAAGCTTTCTTT. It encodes CASSQGLMNTEAFF.

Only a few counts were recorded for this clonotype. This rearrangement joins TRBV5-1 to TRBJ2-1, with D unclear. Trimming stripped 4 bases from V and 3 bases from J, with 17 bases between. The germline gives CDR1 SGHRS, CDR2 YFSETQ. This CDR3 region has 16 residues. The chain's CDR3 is CASSPNLGRVYNEQFF. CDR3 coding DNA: TGCGCCAGCAGCCCCAATTTGGGTAGGGTCTACAATGAGCAGTTCTTC.

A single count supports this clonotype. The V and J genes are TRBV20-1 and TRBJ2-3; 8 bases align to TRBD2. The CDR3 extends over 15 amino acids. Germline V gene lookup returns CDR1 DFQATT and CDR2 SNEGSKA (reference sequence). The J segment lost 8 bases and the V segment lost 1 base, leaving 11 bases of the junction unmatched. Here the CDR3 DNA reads TGCAGTGCTAGAGGCGGGGGGCCGGATACTAGTACGCAGTATTTT. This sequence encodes CSARGGGPDTSTQYF.

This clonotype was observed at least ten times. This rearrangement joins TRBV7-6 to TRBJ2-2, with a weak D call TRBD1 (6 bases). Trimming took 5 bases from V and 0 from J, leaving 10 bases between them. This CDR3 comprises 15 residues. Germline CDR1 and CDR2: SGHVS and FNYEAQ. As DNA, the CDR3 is TGTGCCAGCAGCGGGGGACAAGCGAACACCGGGGAGCTGTTTTTT. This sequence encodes CASSGGQANTGELFF.

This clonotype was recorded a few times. CDR3 amino acids: CASSPGVRIGSNQPQHF. DNA of the CDR3: TGCGCCAGCAGCCCCGGGGTAAGAATCGGTAGCAATCAGCCCCAGCATTTT. The gene calls are TRBV4-1 and TRBJ1-5; D not certain. The germline gives CDR1 MGHRA, CDR2 YSYEKL. The CDR3 contains 17 residues. The V gene lost 4 bases and the J gene lost 0 bases, with 16 bases spanning the gap.

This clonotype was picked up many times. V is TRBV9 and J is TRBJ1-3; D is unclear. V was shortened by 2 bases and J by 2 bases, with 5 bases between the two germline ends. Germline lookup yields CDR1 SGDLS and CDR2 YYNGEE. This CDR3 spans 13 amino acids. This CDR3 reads CASSVGTGNTIYF. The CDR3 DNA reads TGTGCCAGCAGCGTTGGTACTGGAAACACCATATATTTT. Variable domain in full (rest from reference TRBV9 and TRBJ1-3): DSGVTQTPKHLITATGQRVTLRCSPRSGDLSVYWYQQSLDQGLQFLIQYYNGEERAKGNILERFSAQQFPDLHSELNLSSLELGDSALYFCASSVGTGNTIYFGEGSWLTVV.

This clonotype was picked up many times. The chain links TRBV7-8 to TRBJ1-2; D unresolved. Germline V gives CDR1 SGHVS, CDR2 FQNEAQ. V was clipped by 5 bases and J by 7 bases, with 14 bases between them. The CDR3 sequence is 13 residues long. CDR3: CASSPEGHGGYTF. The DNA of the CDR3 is TGTGCCAGCAGCCCGGAGGGCCATGGTGGCTACACCTTC.

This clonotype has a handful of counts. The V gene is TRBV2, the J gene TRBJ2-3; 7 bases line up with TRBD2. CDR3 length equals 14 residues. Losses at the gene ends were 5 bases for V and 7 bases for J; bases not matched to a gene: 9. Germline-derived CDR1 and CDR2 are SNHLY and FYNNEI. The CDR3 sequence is CASSNRAGPYTQYF. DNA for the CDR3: TGTGCCAGCAGTAACAGAGCGGGGCCCTATACGCAGTATTTT. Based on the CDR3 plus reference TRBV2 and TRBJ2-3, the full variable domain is EPEVTQTPSHQVTQMGQEVILRCVPISNHLYFYWYRQILGQKVEFLVSFYNNEISEKSEIFDDQFSVERPDGSNFTLKIRSTKLEDSAMYFCASSNRAGPYTQYFGPGTRLTVL.

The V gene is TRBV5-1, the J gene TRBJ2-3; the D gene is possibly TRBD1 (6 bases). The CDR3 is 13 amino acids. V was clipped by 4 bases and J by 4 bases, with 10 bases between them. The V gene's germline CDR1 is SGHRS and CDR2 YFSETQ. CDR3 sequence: CASSDGQPDTQYF. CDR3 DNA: TGCGCCAGCAGCGACGGACAGCCAGATACGCAGTATTTT.

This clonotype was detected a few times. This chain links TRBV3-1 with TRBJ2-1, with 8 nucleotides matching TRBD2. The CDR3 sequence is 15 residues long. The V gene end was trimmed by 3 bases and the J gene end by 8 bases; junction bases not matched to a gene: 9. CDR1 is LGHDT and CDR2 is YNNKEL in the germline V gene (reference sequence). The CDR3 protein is CASSQVAGSFDEQFF. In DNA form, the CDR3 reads TGTGCCAGCAGCCAGGTAGCGGGGAGTTTTGATGAGCAGTTCTTC.

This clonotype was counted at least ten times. CDR3 coding DNA: TGCAGTGCTAGAGAATATGGTCAGCCCCAGCATTTT. Translation: CSAREYGQPQHF. The rearrangement uses TRBV20-1 and TRBJ1-5; D is undetermined. The CDR3 covers 12 residues. Germline V gene lookup returns CDR1 DFQATT and CDR2 SNEGSKA (reference sequence). The V end lost 0 bases, the J end lost 6 bases, and 6 bases lay between the germline ends.